This is a list of T cell receptor beta chains from one sample in a study of blood T cell repertoires in COVID-19. Assay: immunoSEQ multiplex PCR; the TCRdb copy retains only in-frame clones and omits some. This sample has tens of thousands of clones, with 75% to 90% found just once. The sample consisted of peripheral blood. The receptors were sampled from a man aged 55 to 70 with COVID-19, enrolled during active disease. CDR3s include the opening cysteine and the closing phenylalanine or tryptophan. The D gene is left open where the match is weak. Clone size is given for some rows only: seen once, a few or many times, or a class if the clone is expanded.

J: TRBJ1-4
D: TRBD1
V: TRBV11-1
length: 13
size: -
CDR3: CASSKQGDEKLFF
DNA: TGTGCCAGCAGCAAACAGGGGGATGAAAAACTGTTTTTT

J: TRBJ2-7
D: -
V: TRBV3-1/TRBV3-2
length: 14
size: -
CDR3: CASSLLAIPYEQYF
DNA: TGTGCCAGCAGCCTTCTGGCCATTCCCTACGAGCAGTACTTC

J: TRBJ2-5
D: TRBD2
V: TRBV25-1
length: 13
size: -
CDR3: CASGLAAQETQYF
DNA: TGTGCCTCTGGACTAGCGGCCCAAGAGACCCAGTACTTC

J: TRBJ1-3
D: TRBD1
V: TRBV7-9
length: 17
size: -
CDR3: CASSFYRGIEDGNTIYF
DNA: TGTGCCAGCAGCTTCTACAGGGGTATCGAAGATGGAAACACCATATATTTT

J: TRBJ2-5
D: -
V: TRBV6-5
length: 15
size: few
CDR3: CASSSEGEPQETQYF
DNA: TGTGCCAGCAGTTCAGAGGGGGAGCCCCAAGAGACCCAGTACTTC

J: TRBJ2-1
D: TRBD2
V: TRBV11-2
length: 15
size: -
CDR3: CASTTPNSGRNEQFF
DNA: TGTGCCAGCACCACCCCGAATAGCGGGAGGAATGAGCAGTTCTTC

J: TRBJ2-7
D: TRBD1
V: TRBV14
length: 17
size: -
CDR3: CASSQDRGTGSPYEQYF
DNA: TGTGCCAGCAGCCAAGATCGGGGGACAGGGAGTCCCTACGAGCAGTACTTC

J: TRBJ1-2
D: -
V: TRBV6-5
length: 13
size: -
CDR3: CASSPRQDYGYTF
DNA: TGTGCCAGCAGTCCACGACAGGACTATGGCTACACCTTC

J: TRBJ1-1
D: TRBD1
V: TRBV6-6
length: 14
size: -
CDR3: CASSYSTGDTEAFF
DNA: TGTGCCAGCAGTTACTCGACAGGGGACACTGAAGCTTTCTTT

J: TRBJ2-5
D: TRBD1
V: TRBV29-1
length: 12
size: -
CDR3: CSEGQAQETQYF
DNA: TGCAGCGAAGGACAGGCCCAAGAGACCCAGTACTTC

J: TRBJ1-6
D: TRBD1
V: TRBV7-9
length: 17
size: -
CDR3: CASSLADRGRDNSPLHF
DNA: TGTGCCAGCAGCTTAGCTGACAGGGGGCGCGATAATTCACCCCTCCACTTT

J: TRBJ2-7
D: -
V: TRBV9
length: 11
size: -
CDR3: CASSVGGEQYF
DNA: TGTGCCAGCAGCGTAGGAGGCGAGCAGTACTTC

J: TRBJ1-1
D: -
V: TRBV7-9
length: 12
size: -
CDR3: CASSLSGSAAFF
DNA: TGTGCCAGCAGCTTATCGGGGTCGGCGGCTTTCTTT